The TCR beta chain under discussion was sequenced for a study of cytomegalovirus exposure and HLA in healthy donors. There are 14 residues in the CDR3. CDR1 is LNHDA and CDR2 is SQIVND in the germline V gene (reference sequence). Trimming cost V 5 bases and J 8 bases; bases outside gene matches: 8. Method: immunoSEQ multiplex PCR; TCRdb's copy keeps in-frame clones and lacks some. The sample includes 55,000 to 70,000 clones, roughly 91% of them seen just once. The V and J genes are TRBV19 and TRBJ2-1; TRBD2 aligns across 8 bases. Sequenced input: PBMCs. The sequence was collected from a woman aged 25 to 39 in good health and CMV-seronegative. The CDR3 region has the DNA TGTGCCAGTAGTGCCAGCGGGAGTATTCATGAGCAGTTCTTC. This encodes CASSASGSIHEQFF. Full variable domain (outside the CDR3, taken from reference TRBV19 and TRBJ2-1): DGGITQSPKYLFRKEGQNVTLSCEQNLNHDAMYWYRQDPGQGLRLIYYSQIVNDFQKGDIAEGYSVSREKKESFPLTVTSAQKNPTAFYLCASSASGSIHEQFFGPGTRLTVL.